What follows are 9 T cell receptor beta chains derived from one specimen sequenced in a study of T cells in Graves' hyperthyroidism and ophthalmopathy. Authors of the study amplified TCR beta CDR3 regions from RNA transcripts. When the TCR CDR3 underwent first-round RT-PCR, the HTBI primer set was used. TCRdb used MiXCR to reprocess the multiplex PCR reads, holding one entry per CDR3 protein. This sample yields around 690,000 distinct CDR3 sequences, of which less than 25% are seen a single time; about 34% belongs to the top ten. The sequenced sample consisted of blood. The receptors derive from a man aged 30 to 39 with Graves' ophthalmopathy.

J is TRBJ2-7 and V is TRBV7-9; the match to TRBD1 covers 7 bases. J was trimmed by 2 bases and V by 5 bases; bases with no gene match: 6. The CDR3 contains 14 residues. CDR1 and CDR2 (germline): SEHNR, FQNEAQ (reference sequence). In DNA form, the CDR3 reads TGTGCCAGCAGCCCACAGGGGTCAACCTACGAGCAGTACTTC. This codes for CASSPQGSTYEQYF.

This sequence joins TRBV5-1 and TRBJ1-1; D is unclear. The germline gives CDR1 SGHRS, CDR2 YFSETQ. Trimming took off 0 bases at V and 8 bases at J, with 11 bases between the two ends. The CDR3 is 13 amino acids. The CDR3: CASSLAQVSEAFF. Written as DNA, the CDR3 is TGCGCCAGCAGCTTGGCTCAGGTGTCGGAAGCTTTCTTT.

This clonotype has only one observation. J is TRBJ1-4 and V is TRBV28; D may be TRBD1 (5 bases). Trimming took off 6 bases at V and 4 bases at J, with 12 bases between the two ends. This CDR3 is 14 amino acids long. Germline V gene data show CDR1 as MDHEN and CDR2 as SYDVKM. The CDR3 nucleotides read TGTGCCAGCAGCCCTTTAAGGGGTAATGAAAAACTGTTTTTT. Residues: CASSPLRGNEKLFF.

This clonotype was picked up many times. The CDR3 protein is CASSAQRNEQFF. The CDR3 nucleotides are TGTGCCAGCTCAGCCCAAAGGAATGAGCAGTTCTTC. This rearrangement joins TRBV18 to TRBJ2-1; D is unclear. CDR3 size: 12 residues. The V end was cut by 5 bases, the J end by 7 bases, with 9 bases between. Germline CDR1 and CDR2: KGHSH and LQKENI. Using reference TRBV18 and TRBJ2-1 for the parts outside the CDR3, the full variable domain is NAGVMQNPRHLVRRRGQEARLRCSPMKGHSHVYWYRQLPEEGLKFMVYLQKENIIDESGMPKERFSAEFPKEGPSILRIQQVVRGDSAAYFCASSAQRNEQFFGPGTRLTVL.

CDR3 DNA: TGCGCCAGCAGCCTGCAACAGGGCGCCCACGAGCAGTACTTC. Translation gives CASSLQQGAHEQYF. The chain joins TRBV4-3 to TRBJ2-7; maybe TRBD1 (6 bases). V lost 4 bases, J lost 5 bases, and 15 bases lay in between. This CDR3 region has 14 residues. Germline lookup yields CDR1 LGHNA and CDR2 YSLEER.

This clonotype was seen a few times. The V gene is TRBV20-1, the J gene TRBJ1-2, with D possibly matching TRBD1 (6 bases). With 6 bases removed from V and 6 bases from J, the gap between germline ends came to 17 bases. Germline lookup yields CDR1 DFQATT and CDR2 SNEGSKA (reference sequence). The CDR3 sequence is 13 residues long. The CDR3 DNA reads TGCAGTGCACTGACAGACAGGTTGCATGGCTACACCTTC. Translation gives CSALTDRLHGYTF.

This clonotype was counted only a few times. This chain joins TRBV18 and TRBJ2-2; TRBD1 matches at 7 bases. The germline V gene has CDR1 KGHSH and CDR2 LQKENI. V dropped 6 bases and J dropped 0; count of bases not matched to a gene: 4. This CDR3 region has 15 residues. The CDR3 bases are TGTGCCAGCTCCGCCGGGACAGCGAACACCGGGGAGCTGTTTTTT. Translating it yields CASSAGTANTGELFF.

This clonotype was seen repeatedly, ten times or more. The chain is built from TRBV6-1 and TRBJ2-7; 8 bases match TRBD2. With 5 bases clipped from V and 3 bases from J, the junction kept 3 bases outside the gene matches. Germline CDR1 MNHNS, CDR2 SASEGT. This CDR3 is built from 13 residues. CDR3 in DNA: TGTGCCAGCAGTATCGCGGGAGGCTACGAGCAGTACTTC. This gives the protein CASSIAGGYEQYF.

The gene calls are TRBV6-2 or TRBV6-3 and TRBJ1-6, with a weak D call TRBD1 (5 bases). V was shortened by 4 bases and J by 8 bases, with 12 bases between the two germline ends. This CDR3 region has 14 residues. Germline CDR1 is MNHEY and CDR2 is SVGEGT. CDR3 sequence reads: CASSSPGLDSPLHF. The CDR3 DNA reads as TGTGCCAGCAGTTCTCCGGGGCTGGATTCACCCCTCCACTTT.